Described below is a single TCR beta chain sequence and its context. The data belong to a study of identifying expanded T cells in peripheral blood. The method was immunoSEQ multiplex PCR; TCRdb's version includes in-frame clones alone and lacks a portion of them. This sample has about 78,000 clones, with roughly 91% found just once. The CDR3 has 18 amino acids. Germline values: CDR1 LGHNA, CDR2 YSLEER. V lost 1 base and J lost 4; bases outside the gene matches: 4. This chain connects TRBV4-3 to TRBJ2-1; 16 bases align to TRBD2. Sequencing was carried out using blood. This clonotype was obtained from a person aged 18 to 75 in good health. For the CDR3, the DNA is TGCGCCAGCAGCCAAGGCGGGACTAGCGGGGGGGTTTACAATGAGCAGTTCTTC. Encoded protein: CASSQGGTSGGVYNEQFF.